Listed below are T cell receptor beta chains from one sample, sequenced in a study of cytomegalovirus exposure and HLA in healthy donors. Libraries were prepared by immunoSEQ multiplex PCR; TCRdb keeps only in-frame clonotypes and omits some of them. The data show some 110,000 clones, and the top ten clones hold 6.8%. Source material: PBMCs. The receptor source for this set is a man aged 40-55 years in good health and CMV-seropositive. CDR3s include the opening cysteine and the closing phenylalanine or tryptophan. A D gene is named only where the DNA matches it firmly.

TGTGCCAGCATCCCCTGGGGCAGAAACTATGGCTACACCTTC	CASIPWGRNYGYTF	14	NA	TRBV28	TRBJ1-2
TGTGCCCACAAGACAGGGGGAACTGAAGCTTTCTTT	CAHKTGGTEAFF	12	TRBD1	TRBV28	TRBJ1-1
TGTGCCAGCAGTGGCGGGGGGACCGAAAAACTGTTTTTT	CASSGGGTEKLFF	13	NA	TRBV2	TRBJ1-4
TGTGCCAGCAGCTCCCCTACAGGGTATAACATTCAGTACTTC	CASSSPTGYNIQYF	14	NA	TRBV11-2	TRBJ2-4
TGTGCCAGTAGTATACAGGGAACTGCCTATGGCTACACCTTC	CASSIQGTAYGYTF	14	NA	TRBV19	TRBJ1-2
TGCGCCAGCAGCCAGAGACCCCGGGACAGGGAGTACTTC	CASSQRPRDREYF	13	TRBD1	TRBV5-1	TRBJ2-7
TGCGCCAGCAGCCGAGATCGGGGTGAAGCTTTCTTT	CASSRDRGEAFF	12	NA	TRBV4-3	TRBJ1-1
TGTGCCACAGGGAGCGGGAGCTCCTACGAGCAGTACTTC	CATGSGSSYEQYF	13	TRBD2	TRBV10-3	TRBJ2-7
TGTGCCAGCAGCTCTAGGACAGGGCGGAATGAGCAGTTCTTC	CASSSRTGRNEQFF	14	TRBD1	TRBV5-4	TRBJ2-1
TGCGCCAGCCAGGAGAGCGGGCGCGAGCAGTACTTC	CASQESGREQYF	12	NA	TRBV5-1	TRBJ2-7
TGTGCCAGCAGCTTCAGGCTAAGCGAAAAACTGTTTTTT	CASSFRLSEKLFF	13	NA	TRBV7-9	TRBJ1-4
TGTGCCAGCAGCAGGGACAGGGATGCCACTGAAGCTTTCTTT	CASSRDRDATEAFF	14	TRBD1	TRBV5-4	TRBJ1-1
TGTGCCAGCAGCTTTACCAGGGTTAACGAGCAGTACTTC	CASSFTRVNEQYF	13	NA	TRBV11-1	TRBJ2-7
TGTGCCAGCAGGAACCTTATGGGGGGGACTAATGAAAAACTGTTTTTT	CASRNLMGGTNEKLFF	16	NA	TRBV27	TRBJ1-4
TGTGCCAGCAGTGACAGGGTTTACAATCAGCCCCAGCATTTT	CASSDRVYNQPQHF	14	NA	TRBV2	TRBJ1-5
TGTGCCAGCAGCGTAGACGAGGCCTACGAGCAGTACTTC	CASSVDEAYEQYF	13	NA	TRBV9	TRBJ2-7
TGTGCCAGCAGTCACGCCCGAAGGGGGAAGGATACGCAGTATTTT	CASSHARRGKDTQYF	15	NA	TRBV11-1	TRBJ2-3
TGTGCCAGCAGTCCCCTAGCGGGGTCCTACGAGCAGTACTTC	CASSPLAGSYEQYF	14	TRBD2	TRBV6-5	TRBJ2-7
TGCAGCGTTCAGGACAGGGCGCGAGATACGCAGTATTTT	CSVQDRARDTQYF	13	TRBD1	TRBV29-1	TRBJ2-3
TGTGCCAGCAGCTTGGGCGGGGGGAGCTCCTACGAGCAGTACTTC	CASSLGGGSSYEQYF	15	TRBD2	TRBV5-6	TRBJ2-7
TGCGCCAGCTCCTCGGGAGGACCCTACGAGCAGTACTTC	CASSSGGPYEQYF	13	TRBD2	TRBV4-3	TRBJ2-7
TGTGCCAGCAGCTTAGTAGGGGGCGCCTACAATGAGCAGTTCTTC	CASSLVGGAYNEQFF	15	TRBD1	TRBV7-3	TRBJ2-1
TGTGCCAGCCAGCAGGGGGCCGGGAACACTGAAGCTTTCTTT	CASQQGAGNTEAFF	14	TRBD1	TRBV28	TRBJ1-1
TGTGCCAGCAGCCCAGGACTAGCGGGAGCCTACGAGCAGTACTTC	CASSPGLAGAYEQYF	15	TRBD2	TRBV28	TRBJ2-7
TGTGCCAGCAGCGGACTAGCGGGAGGGATTTACGAGCAGTACTTC	CASSGLAGGIYEQYF	15	TRBD2	TRBV6-1	TRBJ2-7
TGTGCCAGCCGCCTTAGCGGAACCTACGAGCAGTACTTC	CASRLSGTYEQYF	13	NA	TRBV7-2	TRBJ2-7
TGCGCCAGCAGCCAAGACATGAACACCGGGGAGCTGTTTTTT	CASSQDMNTGELFF	14	NA	TRBV4-3	TRBJ2-2
TGTGCCAGCAGTCCCCGCCGACTTTATGGCTACACCTTC	CASSPRRLYGYTF	13	NA	TRBV28	TRBJ1-2
TGTGCCAGCAGATCCGGGACAGAGATGAACACTGAAGCTTTCTTT	CASRSGTEMNTEAFF	15	TRBD1	TRBV28	TRBJ1-1
TGTGCCAGCAGTATTACTTTAGAGCAGTTCTTC	CASSITLEQFF	11	NA	TRBV6-6	TRBJ2-1
TGTGCCACGGCCTTACGGAGCTCCTACGAGCAGTACTTC	CATALRSSYEQYF	13	NA	TRBV28	TRBJ2-7
TGTGCCAGCAGCGCATGGACAGGGGAGACCGGGGAGCTGTTTTTT	CASSAWTGETGELFF	15	TRBD1	TRBV7-8	TRBJ2-2
TGTGCTAGCAGCTTGGCGGCCGGACAGCCCCAGCATTTT	CASSLAAGQPQHF	13	NA	TRBV7-7	TRBJ1-5
TGTGCTACTCGGGACAGCCCAACCGGGGAGCTGTTTTTT	CATRDSPTGELFF	13	TRBD1	TRBV12-5	TRBJ2-2
TGTGCCAGCAGTTCAAGGGGAGGGCGTTCGGCAGATACGCAGTATTTT	CASSSRGGRSADTQYF	16	TRBD2	TRBV6-6	TRBJ2-3
TGTGCCAGCAGTTCCCAGGGGGCGCTCACAGATACGCAGTATTTT	CASSSQGALTDTQYF	15	TRBD1	TRBV5-4	TRBJ2-3
TGTGCCAGCAGTACGGACAGGGTTCGGGGCTACACCTTC	CASSTDRVRGYTF	13	TRBD1	TRBV6-5	TRBJ1-2
TGTGCCATCATGGCAGGGGGCGGTCAGCCCCAGCATTTT	CAIMAGGGQPQHF	13	TRBD1	TRBV10-3	TRBJ1-5
TGTGCCAGCAGCTCATACCAGGGGAACCACGCTTACGAGCAGTACTTC	CASSSYQGNHAYEQYF	16	NA	TRBV7-9	TRBJ2-7
TGTGCCAGTAGTACGGGACTAGCGGGAGGGCTGCAGTTCTTC	CASSTGLAGGLQFF	14	TRBD2	TRBV19	TRBJ2-1
TGTGCCAGCAGCCCAGACGCGGCTCGCATAGAGACCCAGTACTTC	CASSPDAARIETQYF	15	NA	TRBV11-2	TRBJ2-5
TGTGCCAGCAGTTTCCACCGGGACGCGGGGGAGCAGTACTTC	CASSFHRDAGEQYF	14	NA	TRBV6-7	TRBJ2-7
TGTGCCAGCAGCCCAGAGGTTTGGAATCAGCCCCAGCATTTT	CASSPEVWNQPQHF	14	NA	TRBV9	TRBJ1-5
TGTGCCAGTTCGACTAGCCGCACAGATACGCAGTATTTT	CASSTSRTDTQYF	13	TRBD2	TRBV6-4	TRBJ2-3
TGTGCCAGCAGTTATGAGGGAACCGGGGAGCTGTTTTTT	CASSYEGTGELFF	13	NA	TRBV7-3	TRBJ2-2
TGTGCCAGCAGGGCTGACAGGGGGGACTCCTATGGCTACACCTTC	CASRADRGDSYGYTF	15	TRBD1	TRBV6-5	TRBJ1-2
TGTGCCAGCAGCACACTACAGGGGGCCCACAATGAGCAGTTCTTC	CASSTLQGAHNEQFF	15	TRBD1	TRBV7-6	TRBJ2-1
TGTGCCAGCAGTGACCCTCGGGCGACTAGCGGGGGGCCAGATACGCAGTATTTT	CASSDPRATSGGPDTQYF	18	TRBD2	TRBV25-1	TRBJ2-3
TGCGCCAGCAGCTTGGGGGCCCCCAACCCGTTCTACGAGCAGTACTTC	CASSLGAPNPFYEQYF	16	NA	TRBV5-1	TRBJ2-7